This T cell receptor (beta chain) was identified in a study of identical twins. Study-level points and caveats: High-abundance cord blood beta clonotypes had fewer insertions; memory repertoires showed none. Out-of-frame beta sequences exhibited a weaker degree of excess twin sharing.

V dropped 1 base and J dropped 1 base, with 14 bases sitting between them. The germline V gene has CDR1 SGHKS and CDR2 YYEKEE (reference sequence). The CDR3 is 16 residues long. Healthy Caucasians made up all donors. Notes on this clonotype: Its antigen is not known.

A universal primer site was added by template switching, and unique molecular identifiers were carried by the cDNA. Each CDR3 protein gets one entry after TCRdb re-called the 5' RACE reads with MiXCR. Of around 1.7 million distinct CDR3 sequences listed, 25% to 35% are singletons. This rearrangement joins TRBV5-5 to TRBJ1-1, with D perhaps matching TRBD1 (6 bases). Sequences were obtained from cord blood. This sequence originates from a newborn girl in good health. The CDR3 nucleotides read TGTGCCAGCAGCTTGTTTTTAACAGGGAGGAACACTGAAGCTTTCTTT. Its protein is CASSLFLTGRNTEAFF.